This entry concerns a single T cell receptor (beta chain). Trimming removed 3 bases from V and 0 bases from J, with 8 bases in between. Germline V gene lookup returns CDR1 GTSNPN and CDR2 SVGIG (reference sequence). This CDR3 is 14 amino acids long. TCRdb's table, derived via immunoSEQ multiplex PCR, lists solely in-frame clones and lacks some. The profile shows 250,000 to 400,000 clones, 75% to 90% of them singletons. This sample was included in a study of blood T cell repertoires in COVID-19. Sequencing was done on a sample of peripheral blood. This sequence was found in a woman in her thirties with COVID-19, enrolled during active disease. The chain links TRBV30 to TRBJ2-2, with a weak D call TRBD2 (5 bases). CDR3 in amino acids: CAWRSGANTGELFF. CDR3 DNA: TGTGCCTGGAGAAGCGGCGCGAACACCGGGGAGCTGTTTTTT.